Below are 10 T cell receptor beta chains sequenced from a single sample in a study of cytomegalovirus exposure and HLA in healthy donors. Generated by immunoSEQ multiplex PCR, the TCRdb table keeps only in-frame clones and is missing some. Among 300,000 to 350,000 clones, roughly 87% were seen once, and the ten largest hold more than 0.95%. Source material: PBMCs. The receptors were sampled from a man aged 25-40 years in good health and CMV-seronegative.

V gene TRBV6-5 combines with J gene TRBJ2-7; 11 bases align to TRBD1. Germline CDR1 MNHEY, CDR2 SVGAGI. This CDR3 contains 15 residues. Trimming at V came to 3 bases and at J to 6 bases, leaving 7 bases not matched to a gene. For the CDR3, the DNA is TGTGCCAGCAGTTATTCCCGGGACAGGGGGGGCGAGCAGTACTTC. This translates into CASSYSRDRGGEQYF.

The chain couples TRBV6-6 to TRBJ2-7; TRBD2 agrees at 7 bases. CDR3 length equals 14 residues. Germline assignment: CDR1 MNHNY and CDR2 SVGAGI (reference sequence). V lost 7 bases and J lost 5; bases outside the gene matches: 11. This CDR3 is CASTRRGGGDEQYF. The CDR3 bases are TGTGCCAGCACTCGACGGGGCGGGGGAGACGAGCAGTACTTC.

CDR3 loop: CASKVSGSPETQYF. As DNA, the CDR3 is TGTGCCAGCAAGGTGAGCGGCAGCCCAGAGACCCAGTACTTC. V is TRBV6-1 and J is TRBJ2-5, with D tentatively TRBD2 (5 bases). Germline V CDR1 and CDR2: MNHNS, SASEGT. This CDR3 region has 14 residues. Trimming pared 7 bases from V and 4 bases from J, leaving 16 bases between.

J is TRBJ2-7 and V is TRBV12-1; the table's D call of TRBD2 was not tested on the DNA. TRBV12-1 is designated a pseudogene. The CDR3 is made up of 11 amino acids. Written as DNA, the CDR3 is TGTGCCAGCAGCGCGGTATACGAGCAGTACTTC. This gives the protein CASSAVYEQYF.

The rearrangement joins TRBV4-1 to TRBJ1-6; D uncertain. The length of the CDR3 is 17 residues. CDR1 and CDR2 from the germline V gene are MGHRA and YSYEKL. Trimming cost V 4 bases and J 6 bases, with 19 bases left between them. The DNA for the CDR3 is TGCGCCAGCAGCCCTAAAACTGGACTATTAAGTAATTCACCCCTCCACTTT. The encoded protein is CASSPKTGLLSNSPLHF.

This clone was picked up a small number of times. Written as DNA, the CDR3 is TGTGCCAGCAGCTTGGGACTAGCGGGGGGAAATGAGCAGTTCTTC. Encoded protein: CASSLGLAGGNEQFF. The chain links TRBV7-6 to TRBJ2-1; 15 bases map to TRBD2. Per germline, CDR1 SGHVS and CDR2 FNYEAQ. The CDR3 has 15 residues. Losses at the gene ends were 3 bases for V and 7 bases for J; bases not matched to a gene: 1.

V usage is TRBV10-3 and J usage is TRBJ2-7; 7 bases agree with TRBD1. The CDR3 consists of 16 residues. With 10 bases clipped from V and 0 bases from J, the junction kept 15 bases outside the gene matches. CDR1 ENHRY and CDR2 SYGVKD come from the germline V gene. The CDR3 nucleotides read TGTGCCACCGCGGACTCAACAGGGGTGGGCTCCTACGAGCAGTACTTC. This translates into CATADSTGVGSYEQYF.

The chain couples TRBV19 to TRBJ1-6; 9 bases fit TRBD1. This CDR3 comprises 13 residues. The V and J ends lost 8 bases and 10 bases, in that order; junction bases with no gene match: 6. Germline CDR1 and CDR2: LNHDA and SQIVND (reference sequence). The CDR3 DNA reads TGTGCCAGTTCCGGGACAGGGAAATCACCCCTCCACTTT. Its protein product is CASSGTGKSPLHF.

The CDR3 sequence: CASSIQGGETQYF. In DNA, the CDR3 is TGTGCCAGCAGCATCCAGGGAGGCGAGACCCAGTACTTC. V gene TRBV25-1 combines with J gene TRBJ2-5, with D perhaps TRBD2 (6 bases). CDR1 and CDR2 (germline): MGHDK, SYGVNS. The ends were cut back, 6 bases at V and 5 bases at J, with 13 bases in the middle. The CDR3 consists of 13 residues.

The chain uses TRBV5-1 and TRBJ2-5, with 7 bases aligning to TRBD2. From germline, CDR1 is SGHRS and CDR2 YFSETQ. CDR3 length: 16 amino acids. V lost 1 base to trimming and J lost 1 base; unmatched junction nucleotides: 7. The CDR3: CASSLPMTSPQETQYF. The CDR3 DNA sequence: TGCGCCAGCAGCTTGCCAATGACTAGCCCCCAAGAGACCCAGTACTTC. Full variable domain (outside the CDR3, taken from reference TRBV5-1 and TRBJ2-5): KAGVTQTPRYLIKTRGQQVTLSCSPISGHRSVSWYQQTPGQGLQFLFEYFSETQRNKGNFPGRFSGRQFSNSRSEMNVSTLELGDSALYLCASSLPMTSPQETQYFGPGTRLLVL.